This T cell receptor beta chain was sequenced for a study of OX40 agonist ivuxolimab in advanced cancers. Study information: Patients were given ivuxolimab, an antibody that agonizes OX40 (CD134). Overall study results and limits: Blood T cells, both CD4+ and CD8+, expanded clonally by week 6 at 0.1 to 3.0 mg/kg. The authors did not determine the antigen specificity of the expanded peripheral T cells.

Worth noting for this clone: What it binds is not known.

Assay: immunoSEQ multiplex PCR; the TCRdb copy retains only in-frame clones and omits some. Of tens of thousands of clones in the sample, approximately 87% were seen once. Trimming left V 2 bases short and J 0 bases short, with 13 bases between. Germline V gives CDR1 SGHTS, CDR2 YDEGEE. The CDR3 extends over 16 amino acids. The origin of this receptor is an adult with an advanced solid tumor such as melanoma, head and neck, liver or kidney cancer. The sequences come from CD4+ or CD8+ T cells sorted from blood, collected in a trial of the OX40 agonist ivuxolimab. V usage is TRBV5-8 and J usage is TRBJ2-3; weak D call: TRBD1 (5 bases). Here the CDR3 reads CASSFGDRLSTDTQYF. In DNA form, the CDR3 reads TGTGCCAGCAGCTTCGGCGACAGATTAAGCACAGATACGCAGTATTTT.